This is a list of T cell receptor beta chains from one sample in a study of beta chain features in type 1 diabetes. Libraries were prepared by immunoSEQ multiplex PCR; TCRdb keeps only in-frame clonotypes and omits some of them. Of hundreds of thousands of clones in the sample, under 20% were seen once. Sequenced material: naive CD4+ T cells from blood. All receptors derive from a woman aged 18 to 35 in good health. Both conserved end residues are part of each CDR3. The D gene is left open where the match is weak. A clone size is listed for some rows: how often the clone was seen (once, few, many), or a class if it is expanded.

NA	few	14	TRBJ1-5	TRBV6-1	TGTGCCAGCAGTTATCAATTTAGCAATCAGCCCCAGCATTTT	CASSYQFSNQPQHF
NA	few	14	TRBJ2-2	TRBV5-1	TGCGCCAGCAGCTTGCAGCCGAACACCGGGGAGCTGTTTTTT	CASSLQPNTGELFF
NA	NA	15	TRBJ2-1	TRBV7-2	TGTGCCAGCAGCTTAGATCCTGGACAAATCAATGAGCAGTTCTTC	CASSLDPGQINEQFF
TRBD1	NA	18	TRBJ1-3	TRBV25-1	TGTGCCAGCACCGAACGGGGCCGACAGGGCAGATCTGGAAACACCATATATTTT	CASTERGRQGRSGNTIYF
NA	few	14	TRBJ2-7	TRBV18	TGTGCCAGCTCCCCGGGTAGTAGGTCCTACGAGCAGTACTTC	CASSPGSRSYEQYF
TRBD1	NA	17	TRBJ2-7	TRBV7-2	TGTGCCAGCAGCTTAGCTATCTTACGGACAGGAGAATACGAGCAGTACTTC	CASSLAILRTGEYEQYF
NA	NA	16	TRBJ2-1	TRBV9	TGTGCCAGCAGCGCCGTAGCGAGACACAATTACAATGAGCAGTTCTTC	CASSAVARHNYNEQFF
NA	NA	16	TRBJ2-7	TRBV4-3	TGCGCCAGCAGCCAAGATCTTCCCCGGACACCCTACGAGCAGTACTTC	CASSQDLPRTPYEQYF
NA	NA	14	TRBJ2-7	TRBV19	TGTGCCAGTAGTATAGGTCCTAGCCTCAACGAGCAGTACTTC	CASSIGPSLNEQYF
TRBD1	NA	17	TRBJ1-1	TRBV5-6	TGTGCCAGCAGCTTGCTGAGGACAGGGCCCCTGAACACTGAAGCTTTCTTT	CASSLLRTGPLNTEAFF
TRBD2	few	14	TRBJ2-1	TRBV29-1	TGCAGCGTTGAATCGTCTAGCGGTTACAATGAGCAGTTCTTC	CSVESSSGYNEQFF
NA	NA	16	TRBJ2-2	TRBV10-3	TGTGCCATCAGCGAGTCGATGGGGACTCACACCGGGGAGCTGTTTTTT	CAISESMGTHTGELFF
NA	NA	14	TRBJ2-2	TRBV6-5	TGTGCCAGCAGTTACTCGGTGGCAGGCGGGGAGCTGTTTTTT	CASSYSVAGGELFF
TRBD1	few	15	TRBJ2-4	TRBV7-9	TGTGCCAGCAGCTTAACGGGACAGGGATCCAACATTCAGTACTTC	CASSLTGQGSNIQYF
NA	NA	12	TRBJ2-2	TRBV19	TGTGCCAGTAGTAAGGGTATAAGGGAGCTGTTTTTT	CASSKGIRELFF
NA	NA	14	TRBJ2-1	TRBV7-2	TGTGCCAGCAGCTTACTTGTGACGCACAATGAGCAGTTCTTC	CASSLLVTHNEQFF
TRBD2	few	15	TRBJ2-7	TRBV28	TGTGCCAGCAGTTTATTGACTAGCGGAAAAGACGAGCAGTACTTC	CASSLLTSGKDEQYF
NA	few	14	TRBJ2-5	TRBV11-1	TGTGCCAGCAGCCAGTGGGCTGGCGAAGAGACCCAGTACTTC	CASSQWAGEETQYF
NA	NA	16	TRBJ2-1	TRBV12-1	TGTGCCAGGACCAACCTACTAGCGGCCCGGGAAGATGAGCAGTTCTTC	CARTNLLAAREDEQFF
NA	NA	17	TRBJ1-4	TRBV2	TGTGCCAGCACAGAGTTGGGGGCAAGTAGAGCTAATGAAAAACTGTTTTTT	CASTELGASRANEKLFF
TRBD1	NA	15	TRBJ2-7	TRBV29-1	TGCAGCGTCGACCCCCCCGGGACAGGAGAATACGAGCAGTACTTC	CSVDPPGTGEYEQYF
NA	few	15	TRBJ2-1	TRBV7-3	TGTGCCAGCAGCTTAGTAGCGGACTCCTACAATGAGCAGTTCTTC	CASSLVADSYNEQFF
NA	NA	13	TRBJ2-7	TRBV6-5	TGTGCCAGCAGCCAAACAGGGAGATACGAGCAGTACTTC	CASSQTGRYEQYF
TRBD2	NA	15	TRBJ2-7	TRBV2	TGTGCCAGCAGTGAAGGGTCGGGAGGCCCCTACGAGCAGTACTTC	CASSEGSGGPYEQYF
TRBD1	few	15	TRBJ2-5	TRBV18	TGTGCCAGCTCACCCCCCCGGACAGGGCAAGAGACCCAGTACTTC	CASSPPRTGQETQYF
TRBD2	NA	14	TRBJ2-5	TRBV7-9	TGTGCCAGCAGCTTCCGCGGGGGTCAAGAGACCCAGTACTTC	CASSFRGGQETQYF
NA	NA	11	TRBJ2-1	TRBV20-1	TGCAGTGTAGGAGGGTACAATGAGCAGTTCTTC	CSVGGYNEQFF